This T cell receptor (beta chain) was documented in a study of blood T cells in healthy people across ages. Then a second PCR, running roughly 7 to 11 cycles, was carried out with a sample-barcoded 5' primer and a J-beta primer mix. TCRdb reanalysed the 5' RACE reads using MiXCR and keeps one entry per CDR3 protein. The top ten hold around a quarter of the sample, which has approximately 800,000 distinct CDR3 sequences, around 62% seen once. CDR3 length: 17 amino acids. The germline V gene encodes CDR1 LGHNA and CDR2 YNFKEQ. V lost 7 bases and J 0 bases, leaving 16 bases between the germline ends. The origin of this receptor is a man under 40 in good health. V usage is TRBV4-2 and J usage is TRBJ2-6, with D perhaps given as TRBD1 or TRBD2 (6 bases each). The sequencing sample was made of blood. The CDR3 reads CASMEGVPSSGANVLTF. DNA of the CDR3: TGTGCCAGCATGGAGGGGGTTCCTTCCTCTGGGGCCAACGTCCTGACTTTC.